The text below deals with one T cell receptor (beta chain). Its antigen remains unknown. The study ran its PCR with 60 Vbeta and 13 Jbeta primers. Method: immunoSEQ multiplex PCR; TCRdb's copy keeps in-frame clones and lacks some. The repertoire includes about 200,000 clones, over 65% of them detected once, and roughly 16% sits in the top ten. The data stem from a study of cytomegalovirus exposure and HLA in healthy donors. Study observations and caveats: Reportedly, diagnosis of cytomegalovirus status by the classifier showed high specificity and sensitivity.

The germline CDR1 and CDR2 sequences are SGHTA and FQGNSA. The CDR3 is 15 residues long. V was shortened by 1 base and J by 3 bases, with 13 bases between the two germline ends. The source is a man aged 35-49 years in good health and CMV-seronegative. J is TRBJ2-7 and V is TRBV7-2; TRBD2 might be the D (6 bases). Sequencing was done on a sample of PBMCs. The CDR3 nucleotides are TGTGCCAGCAGCTTAGAGGCTAGCGTAATCTACGAGCAGTACTTC. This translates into CASSLEASVIYEQYF.